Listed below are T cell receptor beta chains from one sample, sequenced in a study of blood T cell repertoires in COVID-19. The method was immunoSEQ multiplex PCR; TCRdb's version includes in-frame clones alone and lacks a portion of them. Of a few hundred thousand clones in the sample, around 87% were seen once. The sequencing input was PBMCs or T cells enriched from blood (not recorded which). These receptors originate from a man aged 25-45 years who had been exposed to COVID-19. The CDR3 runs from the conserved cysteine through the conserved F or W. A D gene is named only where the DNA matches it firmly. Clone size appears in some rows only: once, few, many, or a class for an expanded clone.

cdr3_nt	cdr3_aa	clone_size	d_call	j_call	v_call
TGTGCCAGCAGCGACCGCGGGGTAGCCCACGAGCAGTACTTC	CASSDRGVAHEQYF	-	-	TRBJ2-7	TRBV6-5
TGCGCCAGCCTCCGGGGGGAGGATAATTCACCCCTCCACTTT	CASLRGEDNSPLHF	-	-	TRBJ1-6	TRBV23-1
TGTGCCAGCAGTCCTGGGGGGGCCGGTGAAAAACTGTTTTTT	CASSPGGAGEKLFF	-	-	TRBJ1-4	TRBV5-8
TGCGCCAGCAGTGTCGGTAGACAGGGAGGAAACACCATATATTTT	CASSVGRQGGNTIYF	-	TRBD1	TRBJ1-3	TRBV10-2
TGTGCCACCAGCTTGGGGGGACTAGAAGAGACCCAGTACTTC	CATSLGGLEETQYF	once	TRBD2	TRBJ2-5	TRBV15
TGTGCCAGCAGCCGCGGACTGAGAAACACTGAAGCTTTCTTT	CASSRGLRNTEAFF	-	-	TRBJ1-1	TRBV11-1
TGCGCCAGCAGCCAAGACCGAGGATCCTACGTAAAACTGTTTTTT	CASSQDRGSYVKLFF	-	-	TRBJ1-4	TRBV4-3
TGTGCCAGCAGCGCCTCGGGGGGGGGAAATTCACCCCTCCACTTT	CASSASGGGNSPLHF	-	-	TRBJ1-6	TRBV3-1/TRBV3-2
TGTGCCAGCAGTCCAGGGAATCAGCCCCAGCATTTT	CASSPGNQPQHF	-	-	TRBJ1-5	TRBV12-3/TRBV12-4
TGCGCCAGCAGCTTGACTGGGGACAGGTCAACGGAGACCCAGTACTTC	CASSLTGDRSTETQYF	-	TRBD1	TRBJ2-5	TRBV5-1
TGTGCCAGCAGCCAAGTTCATAGCTCCTACAATGAGCAGTTCTTC	CASSQVHSSYNEQFF	once	-	TRBJ2-1	TRBV3-1/TRBV3-2
TGTGCCAGTAGTATAGTGACAGAGAGGAACACTGAAGCTTTCTTT	CASSIVTERNTEAFF	-	-	TRBJ1-1	TRBV19
TGTGCCACCAGCGACAGTTTCAAACCAAACGAGCAGTACTTC	CATSDSFKPNEQYF	-	-	TRBJ2-7	TRBV24-1
TGTGCCAGCAGGTGGGGTCCAGGGGGACAGCCCCAGCATTTT	CASRWGPGGQPQHF	-	TRBD1	TRBJ1-5	TRBV2
TGCGCCAGCAGCGAAGGGACAGGGAACGGCTACACCTTC	CASSEGTGNGYTF	-	TRBD1	TRBJ1-2	TRBV5-1
TGTGCCAGCAGCCAAGGGGCAGGGGGCTGGTCCGGGGAGCTGTTTTTT	CASSQGAGGWSGELFF	-	TRBD1	TRBJ2-2	TRBV7-2
TGTGCCAGCAGTGACACAGGGAACACTGAAGCTTTCTTT	CASSDTGNTEAFF	once	-	TRBJ1-1	TRBV6-4
TGTGCCAGCAGCCAAGGCCAGAGCTCCGGACTATGGCTCTACACCTTC	CASSQGQSSGLWLYTF	-	-	TRBJ1-2	TRBV14
TGTGCCAGCAGCTCCCCTAGCGGGGGGGCCGGTGAGCAGTTCTTC	CASSSPSGGAGEQFF	-	TRBD2	TRBJ2-1	TRBV4-2
TGTGCCAGCAGTGAATTTAGAGCAGGGATTGGCTCACCCCTCCACTTT	CASSEFRAGIGSPLHF	once	-	TRBJ1-6	TRBV2
TGTGCCAGCAGCCTAACGGGGGAAGCCACAGATACGCAGTATTTT	CASSLTGEATDTQYF	-	-	TRBJ2-3	TRBV7-2
TGTGCCAGCAGCGTAGGACCCCAGGGTGGCTACACCTTC	CASSVGPQGGYTF	-	-	TRBJ1-2	TRBV9
TGTGCCAGCAGCGTAGAACCCAGCAGCGCCGATACGCAGTATTTT	CASSVEPSSADTQYF	few	-	TRBJ2-3	TRBV9
TGTGCCAGCAGCCTCGTTCAGGGGTGGGCCACTGAAGCTTTCTTT	CASSLVQGWATEAFF	-	-	TRBJ1-1	TRBV14
TGTGCCAGCAGCCAAGATCTTAGCGGGCCTTCGAACTTC	CASSQDLSGPSNF	-	TRBD2	TRBJ2-5	TRBV14
TGTGCCAGCAGCTTTCGCCCGGGGGTGAACACCGGGGAGCTGTTTTTT	CASSFRPGVNTGELFF	-	-	TRBJ2-2	TRBV5-4
TGCTCCGCTCTGGTGACAGGGAACGGGAATGAGCAGTTCTTC	CSALVTGNGNEQFF	-	TRBD1	TRBJ2-1	TRBV29-1
TGCAGCGTGGGGGGTGGGATCGATCAGCCCCAGCATTTT	CSVGGGIDQPQHF	-	-	TRBJ1-5	TRBV29-1
TGTGCCTGGAGACACCGGAGGGGGACAGGGGGAGATAATTCACCCCTCCACTTT	CAWRHRRGTGGDNSPLHF	-	TRBD1	TRBJ1-6	TRBV30
TGCGCCAGCAGCCTTAACCCGGGGGGCCTTTATGGCTACACCTTC	CASSLNPGGLYGYTF	-	-	TRBJ1-2	TRBV5-1
TGTGCCAGCAGCTTACGTGGCGGGGCCAGCTCCTACGAGCAGTACTTC	CASSLRGGASSYEQYF	-	-	TRBJ2-7	TRBV7-6
TGTGCCAGCAGCGAGCGGGGGCAGACCCAGTACTTC	CASSERGQTQYF	-	TRBD2	TRBJ2-5	TRBV6-2/TRBV6-3
TGTGCCAGCAGCGTGGGTTCAGGGTGGCACTCTGGAAACACCATATATTTT	CASSVGSGWHSGNTIYF	-	-	TRBJ1-3	TRBV9
TGCGCCAGCAGCTTGGAAGTACAGGGGAACACTGAAGCTTTCTTT	CASSLEVQGNTEAFF	-	-	TRBJ1-1	TRBV5-1
TGTGCCAGCAGCCGGAGTAGCGGGGGGGCGTACGAGCAGTACTTC	CASSRSSGGAYEQYF	-	TRBD2	TRBJ2-7	TRBV14
TGCGCCAGCAGCTTAGGGCAGGGGACCTACCACTTTTTATACGAGCAGTACTTC	CASSLGQGTYHFLYEQYF	-	-	TRBJ2-7	TRBV5-1
TGCGCCAGCAGCCAAGATGGAGGGGCGAGCACTGAAGCTTTCTTT	CASSQDGGASTEAFF	-	-	TRBJ1-1	TRBV4-3
TGTGCCAGCAGGGACTCCCGTTCCGGGGAGCTGTTTTTT	CASRDSRSGELFF	-	-	TRBJ2-2	TRBV2
TGTGCCAGCAGCCCCCCCGGGACTACCCTCTCCTACGAGCAGTACTTC	CASSPPGTTLSYEQYF	-	TRBD2	TRBJ2-7	TRBV11-2
TGCGCCAGCAGTGTTCAGGTGAACACTGAAGCTTTCTTT	CASSVQVNTEAFF	once	-	TRBJ1-1	TRBV10-1
TGTGCCAGCAGCCCCTCCGAGGTTGGGCCCCAGCATTTT	CASSPSEVGPQHF	once	-	TRBJ1-5	TRBV7-6
TGTGCCAGCAGTAGCGGGACGGACTCCTACGAGCAGTACTTC	CASSSGTDSYEQYF	-	TRBD2	TRBJ2-7	TRBV2
TGTGCCAGCAGTGAAGACATACGTCCTGGAAACACCATATATTTT	CASSEDIRPGNTIYF	-	-	TRBJ1-3	TRBV6-1
TGTGCCAGCAGTGAGTCTGGGGGCGGCCAGCCCCAGCATTTT	CASSESGGGQPQHF	-	-	TRBJ1-5	TRBV6-1
TGTGCCAGCAGCGGGGGGAGAGTGGGTCAGCCCCAGCATTTT	CASSGGRVGQPQHF	-	-	TRBJ1-5	TRBV6-5
TGTGCCAGCAGAGTCTCAGGGCGGGAGACCCAGTACTTC	CASRVSGRETQYF	-	-	TRBJ2-5	TRBV2
TGTGCCAGCAGCCAAGGCTCCGGGGGAACTAATGAAAAACTGTTTTTT	CASSQGSGGTNEKLFF	-	-	TRBJ1-4	TRBV3-1/TRBV3-2
TGTGCCAGCAGTATCCGGGACAGGAACACCGGGGAGCTGTTTTTT	CASSIRDRNTGELFF	few	TRBD1	TRBJ2-2	TRBV6-5
TGCAGTGCACACATCTGGGATACGCAGTATTTT	CSAHIWDTQYF	-	-	TRBJ2-3	TRBV20-1
TGTGCCATGGGAAAGGGGATTTCGAACACCGGGGAGCTGTTTTTT	CAMGKGISNTGELFF	once	-	TRBJ2-2	TRBV10-3
TGTGCCAGCAGCTTAGACAGGGTGGTCACTGAAGCTTTCTTT	CASSLDRVVTEAFF	-	-	TRBJ1-1	TRBV13
TGTGCCTGGAGTCGGGGGGGCGAGAATGAAAAACTGTTTTTT	CAWSRGGENEKLFF	-	-	TRBJ1-4	TRBV30
TGCGCCAGCAGCGACAAACCCACTGTGGGCCCATACGAGCAGTACTTC	CASSDKPTVGPYEQYF	-	-	TRBJ2-7	TRBV10-1
TGTGCTTACCTACGTCAGGGAAGCTACAATGAGCAGTTCTTC	CAYLRQGSYNEQFF	few	-	TRBJ2-1	TRBV30
TGTGCCAGCAGCCCTCGACAGGGCTTGAACACTGAAGCTTTCTTT	CASSPRQGLNTEAFF	-	TRBD1	TRBJ1-1	TRBV11-1
TGTGCCAGCAGTTCGGGAAACACCATATATTTT	CASSSGNTIYF	-	-	TRBJ1-3	TRBV12-3/TRBV12-4